This TCR beta chain was identified in a study of blood T cell repertoires in COVID-19. Study-wide background: The study drew acute and convalescent COVID-19 samples from the United States, Italy and Spain. The analysed material was cDNA or gDNA that came from T cells, B-cell-depleted T cells, or PBMCs.

Per the study methods: Researchers report that nucleated cell counts were estimated from reference gene primer amplification. The repertoire was sequenced with immunoSEQ multiplex PCR; TCRdb's copy has only in-frame clones and lacks some. From that table come the V and J calls and clone size; the DNA was used to work out D and trimming. The table includes some 200,000 clones, roughly 88% detected once. Germline loops: CDR1 LGHDT, CDR2 YNNKEL (reference sequence). The CDR3 runs to 14 residues. V gave up 0 bases and J gave up 5 bases, with 10 bases separating them. The sequencing input was peripheral blood. The origin of this receptor is a woman between 40 and 50 years old who had recovered from COVID-19. J is TRBJ2-5 and V is TRBV3-1 (or the pseudogene TRBV3-2); D unresolved. In DNA, the CDR3 is TGTGCCAGCAGCCAAGAACCAGTGAGGGAGACCCAGTACTTC. Its translation: CASSQEPVRETQYF.